Below, 32 T cell receptor beta chains from the same sample are listed, as sequenced in a study of T cells in Graves' hyperthyroidism and ophthalmopathy. Using RNA transcripts as the source, TCR beta CDR3 regions were amplified. The TCR CDR3 first-round RT-PCR relied on the HTBI primer set. TCRdb redid the calling of the multiplex PCR reads with MiXCR, one entry per CDR3 protein. The sample has 700,000 or so distinct CDR3 sequences; about 15% are singletons. The sequenced material came from blood. Source of these receptors: a woman aged 50 to 60 with Graves' ophthalmopathy.

This clonotype showed up many times. The chain uses TRBV12-3 or TRBV12-4 and TRBJ2-7, with TRBD2 matching over 15 bases. The CDR3 extends over 15 amino acids. Unmatched junction bases numbered 4, after V lost 5 bases and J lost 5 bases. CDR3 protein: CASSHRTSGRDEQYF. Here the CDR3 DNA reads TGTGCCAGCAGTCACCGGACTAGCGGGAGGGACGAGCAGTACTTC.

This clonotype was observed a few times. V and J are TRBV7-9 and TRBJ2-7, with 10 positions matching TRBD2. CDR1 and CDR2 (germline): SEHNR, FQNEAQ (reference sequence). V lost 1 base to trimming and J lost 6 bases; unmatched junction nucleotides: 3. The CDR3 runs 14 residues. CDR3 coding DNA: TGTGCCAGCAGCTTAGTCCTAGCGGGAGCCGAGCAGTACTTC. This sequence encodes CASSLVLAGAEQYF.

The rearrangement links TRBV15 to TRBJ2-2; the D is unclear. The CDR3 covers 16 residues. Germline V CDR1 and CDR2: LNHNV, YYDKDF (reference sequence). V gave up 1 base and J gave up 4 bases, with 13 bases separating them. CDR3 in DNA: TGTGCCACCAGCAGAGCCCCCCCCCAGATCACCGGGGAGCTGTTTTTT. Its protein product is CATSRAPPQITGELFF.

This clonotype was seen a few times. The chain combines TRBV18 with TRBJ1-3, with D tentatively TRBD1 (5 bases). Germline V gene sequence: CDR1 KGHSH, CDR2 LQKENI. V lost 7 bases, J lost 0 bases, and 22 bases lay in between. The CDR3 runs to 18 residues. The DNA of the CDR3 is TGTGCCAGCTGCCCGCGGGACGGACGCCTTATCTCTGGAAACACCATATATTTT. This translates into CASCPRDGRLISGNTIYF.

This clonotype was counted at least ten times. CDR3 DNA sequence: TGTGCCAGCAGCTTTGTGGGAGGGCCCGCCGGGGAGCTGTTTTTT. Amino acid sequence: CASSFVGGPAGELFF. The rearrangement uses TRBV7-8 and TRBJ2-2, with 7 bases aligning to TRBD2. The J segment lost 6 bases and the V segment lost 3 bases, leaving 7 bases of the junction unmatched. This CDR3 is built from 15 residues. CDR1 SGHVS and CDR2 FQNEAQ come from the germline V gene.

A few counts support this clonotype. This chain joins TRBV7-9 and TRBJ1-1; D not certain. Trimming left V 1 base short and J 3 bases short, with 9 bases between. The CDR3 totals 14 residues. In germline, CDR1 is SEHNR, CDR2 FQNEAQ (reference sequence). CDR3 nucleotide sequence: TGTGCCAGCAGCTTAGGAGCGAGGGACACTGAAGCTTTCTTT. Amino acids: CASSLGARDTEAFF. Together with reference TRBV7-9 and TRBJ1-1, the CDR3 gives the full variable domain: DTGVSQNPRHKITKRGQNVTFRCDPISEHNRLYWYRQTLGQGPEFLTYFQNEAQLEKSRLLSDRFSAERPKGSFSTLEIQRTEQGDSAMYLCASSLGARDTEAFFGQGTRLTVV.

V and J are TRBV20-1 and TRBJ2-3; D remains ambiguous. This CDR3 comprises 13 residues. Germline lookup yields CDR1 DFQATT and CDR2 SNEGSKA (reference sequence). Deletions cut 0 bases from V and 4 bases from J, with 8 bases between. The chain's CDR3 is CSARDPTPDTQYF. CDR3 in DNA: TGCAGTGCTAGAGATCCGACACCAGATACGCAGTATTTT.

As to this clonotype: A much larger clone lies a single base off, so this may be a read error. The genes are TRBV20-1 and TRBJ2-1; 10 positions agree with TRBD2. Germline-derived CDR1 and CDR2 are DFQATT and SNEGSKA (reference sequence). V lost 6 bases, J lost 6 bases, and 8 bases stayed unmatched. The CDR3 consists of 14 residues. The CDR3 DNA follows: TGCAGTGCCAACAGCGGGGGGGCCCTCAATGAGCAGTTCTTC. It yields the protein CSANSGGALNEQFF.

The chain joins TRBV28 to TRBJ2-7, with TRBD2 as a possible D gene (5 bases). Germline loops: CDR1 MDHEN, CDR2 SYDVKM. This CDR3 comprises 13 residues. Trimming cost V 9 bases and J 1 base, with 13 bases left between them. In nucleotides, the CDR3 is TGTGCCAGTACTGAACGGGGTTCCTACGAGCAGTACTTC. Amino acid sequence: CASTERGSYEQYF.

This clonotype was detected many times. Written as DNA, the CDR3 is TGTGCCAGCAGTCCAGGGGAAAATGAAGCTTTCTTT. Amino acid sequence: CASSPGENEAFF. The chain couples TRBV6-1 to TRBJ1-1; D might be TRBD1 (6 bases). V lost 5 bases, J lost 7 bases, and 11 bases lay in between. The germline V gene has CDR1 MNHNS and CDR2 SASEGT. The CDR3 runs 12 residues.

This rearrangement joins TRBV5-6 to TRBJ2-6; D might be TRBD2 (5 bases). V dropped 0 bases and J dropped 0 bases, with 10 bases sitting between them. This CDR3 contains 17 residues. Germline CDR1 reads SGHDT; CDR2 reads YYEEEE. CDR3 amino acids: CASSLGWESSGANVLTF. The CDR3 nucleotides are TGTGCCAGCAGCTTGGGTTGGGAGAGCTCTGGGGCCAACGTCCTGACTTTC.

The chain recombines TRBV6-1 with TRBJ2-2; TRBD1 agrees at 8 bases. The CDR3 covers 15 residues. Germline V gene data show CDR1 as MNHNS and CDR2 as SASEGT. V trimming: 5 bases; J trimming: 3 bases; junction bases outside the gene matches: 5. In DNA form, the CDR3 reads TGTGCCAGCAGTACAGGGGGAGGCTACACCGGGGAGCTGTTTTTT. This gives the protein CASSTGGGYTGELFF.

The V call is TRBV13, the J call TRBJ2-1; 9 bases line up with TRBD1. Looked up from germline, CDR1 is PRHDT and CDR2 is FYEKMQ (reference sequence). This CDR3 region has 17 residues. Germline trimming cut 10 bases from V and 7 bases from J; bases unmatched to any gene: 20. The CDR3 DNA sequence: TGTGCCACCGACGGGACTTCCGGGACAGGGTTCCAGAATGAGCAGTTCTTC. The encoded protein is CATDGTSGTGFQNEQFF.

This clonotype has more than one count but fewer than ten. The chain joins TRBV4-3 to TRBJ1-4, with D tentatively TRBD1 (6 bases). Germline V CDR1 and CDR2: LGHNA, YSLEER. The V end was cut by 0 bases, the J end by 2 bases, with 10 bases between. This CDR3 is built from 16 residues. The DNA for the CDR3 is TGCGCCAGCAGCCAAGATCGGACAGACACTAATGAAAAACTGTTTTTT. This translates into CASSQDRTDTNEKLFF.

As regards this clonotype: Since the CDR3 does not end with the conserved phenylalanine or tryptophan, this likely comes from a read error. This chain connects TRBV2 to TRBJ2-7; tentatively, D is TRBD1 (6 bases). Trimming shortened V by 9 bases and J by 1 base, and 13 bases separated the two germline ends. CDR1 is SNHLY, CDR2 FYNNEI, per germline. This CDR3 has 13 residues. Here the CDR3 DNA reads TGTGCCAGTGAACAAGGGGGTTCCTACGAGCAGTACCTC. Protein product: CASEQGGSYEQYL.

The chain recombines TRBV27 with TRBJ2-5; TRBD2 agrees at 13 bases. This CDR3 region has 16 residues. The V gene's germline CDR1 is MNHEY and CDR2 SMNVEV (reference sequence). J gave up 5 bases and V 2 bases, and 5 bases lay outside the gene matches. Written as DNA, the CDR3 is TGTGCCAGCAGTTTACGGACTAGCGGGAGTACGGAGACCCAGTACTTC. Translating gives CASSLRTSGSTETQYF.

V usage is TRBV29-1 and J usage is TRBJ1-2; TRBD1 matches 7 bases. The CDR3 spans 12 residues. With 6 bases clipped from V and 5 bases from J, the junction kept 6 bases outside the gene matches. Germline V CDR1 and CDR2: SQVTM, ANQGSEA. The CDR3 spells CSVPGQLYGYTF. CDR3 sequence (DNA): TGCAGCGTACCGGGACAGCTATATGGCTACACCTTC.

This clonotype was picked up many times. This chain joins TRBV7-9 and TRBJ2-5, with D perhaps matching TRBD1 (6 bases). Germline CDR1 reads SEHNR; CDR2 reads FQNEAQ (reference sequence). The CDR3 totals 14 residues. Trimming removed 6 bases at V and 0 bases at J, with 11 bases between. The CDR3, as DNA: TGTGCCAGCAGGAAGGGACATAACCAAGAGACCCAGTACTTC. Translation: CASRKGHNQETQYF. The variable domain in full, with the rest retrieved from reference TRBV7-9 and TRBJ2-5, is DTGVSQNPRHKITKRGQNVTFRCDPISEHNRLYWYRQTLGQGPEFLTYFQNEAQLEKSRLLSDRFSAERPKGSFSTLEIQRTEQGDSAMYLCASRKGHNQETQYFGPGTRLLVL.

About this clonotype: This may arise from a read error, as a much more abundant clone is one base away. As DNA, the CDR3 is TGCAGCGTTGGTAACAGACACGCAGATACGCAGTATTTT. As protein: CSVGNRHADTQYF. This sequence joins TRBV29-1 and TRBJ2-3; D is ambiguous. The germline V gene encodes CDR1 SQVTM and CDR2 ANQGSEA. Trimming removed 4 bases from V and 4 bases from J, with 12 bases in between. There are 13 residues in the CDR3.

This clonotype was found many times. The chain recombines TRBV5-1 with TRBJ2-1; 10 positions match TRBD2. Germline V gene data show CDR1 as SGHRS and CDR2 as YFSETQ. V lost 0 bases to trimming and J lost 9 bases; unmatched junction nucleotides: 6. The CDR3 has 15 residues. In DNA form, the CDR3 reads TGCGCCAGCAGCTTGGGGACTAGCGGAGTTGGTGAGCAGTTCTTC. This sequence encodes CASSLGTSGVGEQFF.

The sample holds many counts of this clonotype. The V call is TRBV5-1, the J call TRBJ1-1; no firm D call. The length of the CDR3 is 14 residues. Trimming took off 3 bases at V and 11 bases at J, with 20 bases between the two ends. CDR1 is SGHRS and CDR2 is YFSETQ in the germline V gene. DNA for the CDR3: TGCGCCAGCAGCTCCACCGGGCCCTCAGGACGGGCTTTCTTT. Amino acids: CASSSTGPSGRAFF.

This clonotype was seen many times. The chain carries TRBV20-1 and TRBJ2-6; 7 bases agree with TRBD1. The germline V gene encodes CDR1 DFQATT and CDR2 SNEGSKA (reference sequence). This CDR3 is 16 amino acids long. The junction had 8 bases not matched to a gene; V was cut back by 1 base and J by 5 bases. The CDR3 here is CSARVARGHRANVLTF. CDR3 nucleotide sequence: TGCAGTGCTAGAGTAGCAAGGGGGCATAGGGCCAACGTCCTGACTTTC.

The sample holds many counts of this clonotype. V is TRBV6-1 and J is TRBJ2-7; no definite D call. CDR3 length: 11 amino acids. Trimming left V 6 bases short and J 4 bases short, with 7 bases between. CDR1 is MNHNS, CDR2 SASEGT, per germline. The CDR3 protein is CASSAVYEQYF. For the CDR3, the DNA is TGTGCCAGCAGCGCGGTTTACGAGCAGTACTTC.

This clonotype was counted at least ten times. This chain uses TRBV7-2 with TRBJ1-4; D is undetermined. The germline gives CDR1 SGHTA, CDR2 FQGNSA. Trimming removed 4 bases from V and 7 bases from J, with 10 bases in between. There are 13 residues in the CDR3. CDR3 in amino acids: CASSSTRTEKLFF. The CDR3 DNA reads TGTGCCAGCAGCTCCACGAGGACTGAAAAACTGTTTTTT.

This chain connects TRBV28 to TRBJ1-2; no clear D gene. Germline CDR1 reads MDHEN; CDR2 reads SYDVKM. The germline V and J ends were trimmed by 5 bases and 8 bases, with 12 bases remaining between them. The CDR3 length is 12 residues. The DNA of the CDR3 is TGTGCCAGCAGTCCCCCCAGGAGGGGCTACACCTTC. It encodes CASSPPRRGYTF.

This clonotype was observed many times. The V and J genes are TRBV9 and TRBJ2-2; D gene ambiguous. Trimming left V 4 bases short and J 1 base short, with 14 bases between. The CDR3 sequence is 16 residues long. From germline, CDR1 is SGDLS and CDR2 YYNGEE. The CDR3, as DNA: TGTGCCAGCAGCTCAGCCCAGCGAAAGAACACCGGGGAGCTGTTTTTT. Translating it yields CASSSAQRKNTGELFF.

The chain has TRBV20-1 and TRBJ2-1; D is possibly TRBD1 (6 bases). This CDR3 has 16 amino acids. In germline, CDR1 is DFQATT, CDR2 SNEGSKA (reference sequence). V was trimmed by 0 bases and J by 5 bases, leaving 17 bases between them. The CDR3 coding sequence is TGCAGTGCTAGAGATCCCGGGGCAGGGGCCCACAATGAGCAGTTCTTC. It encodes CSARDPGAGAHNEQFF.

This clonotype was detected ten times or more. The chain has TRBV7-2 and TRBJ2-7; 7 bases map to TRBD2. With V trimmed by 5 bases and J by 5 bases, 6 bases remained unmatched. The length of the CDR3 is 13 residues. Germline CDR1 and CDR2: SGHTA and FQGNSA. The CDR3: CASSQPTSDEQYF. CDR3 nucleotides: TGTGCCAGCAGCCAACCCACTAGCGACGAGCAGTACTTC.

This clonotype was detected many times. V usage is TRBV20-1 and J usage is TRBJ2-7; 7 bases align to TRBD2. The junction had 9 bases not matched to a gene; V was cut back by 1 base and J by 0 bases. This CDR3 contains 16 residues. The V gene's germline CDR1 is DFQATT and CDR2 SNEGSKA (reference sequence). CDR3 coding DNA: TGCAGTGCTAGAGTAGGGGCGCGGGGGAGCTCCTACGAGCAGTACTTC. Residues: CSARVGARGSSYEQYF.

This clonotype came up many times. V and J are TRBV20-1 and TRBJ1-1, with no clear D. Trimming shortened V by 1 base and J by 4 bases, and 7 bases separated the two germline ends. The CDR3 runs 12 residues. The germline V gene has CDR1 DFQATT and CDR2 SNEGSKA (reference sequence). CDR3 in DNA: TGCAGTGCTAGAGTTGGGAGCACTGAAGCTTTCTTT. Translating gives CSARVGSTEAFF.

This clonotype has at least ten counts. The chain combines TRBV29-1 with TRBJ1-1; D is perhaps TRBD1 (5 bases). The V end was cut by 3 bases, the J end by 0 bases, with 8 bases between. CDR3 length: 13 residues. Germline CDR1 SQVTM, CDR2 ANQGSEA. The CDR3 nucleotides read TGCAGCGTTGATAAGGGGTTGAACACTGAAGCTTTCTTT. Amino acids: CSVDKGLNTEAFF.

This chain links TRBV19 with TRBJ2-7, with TRBD1 as a possible D gene (5 bases). V was shortened by 5 bases and J by 3 bases, with 14 bases between the two germline ends. The V gene's germline CDR1 is LNHDA and CDR2 SQIVND (reference sequence). The CDR3 spans 14 residues. CDR3 DNA: TGTGCCAGTAGTCCTGGGGCAGGACGCTACGAGCAGTACTTC. Its protein product is CASSPGAGRYEQYF.